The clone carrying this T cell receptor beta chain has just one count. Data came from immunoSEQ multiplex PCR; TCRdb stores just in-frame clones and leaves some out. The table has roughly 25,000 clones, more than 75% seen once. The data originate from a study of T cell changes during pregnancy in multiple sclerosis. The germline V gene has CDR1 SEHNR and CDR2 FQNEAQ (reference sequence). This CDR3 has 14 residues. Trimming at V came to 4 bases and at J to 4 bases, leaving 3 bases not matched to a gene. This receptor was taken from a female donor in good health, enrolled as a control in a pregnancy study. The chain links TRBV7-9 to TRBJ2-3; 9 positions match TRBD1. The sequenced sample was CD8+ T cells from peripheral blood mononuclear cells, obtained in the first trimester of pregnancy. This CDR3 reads CASSSDRGADTQYF. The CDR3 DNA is TGTGCCAGCAGCTCGGACAGGGGTGCAGATACGCAGTATTTT.